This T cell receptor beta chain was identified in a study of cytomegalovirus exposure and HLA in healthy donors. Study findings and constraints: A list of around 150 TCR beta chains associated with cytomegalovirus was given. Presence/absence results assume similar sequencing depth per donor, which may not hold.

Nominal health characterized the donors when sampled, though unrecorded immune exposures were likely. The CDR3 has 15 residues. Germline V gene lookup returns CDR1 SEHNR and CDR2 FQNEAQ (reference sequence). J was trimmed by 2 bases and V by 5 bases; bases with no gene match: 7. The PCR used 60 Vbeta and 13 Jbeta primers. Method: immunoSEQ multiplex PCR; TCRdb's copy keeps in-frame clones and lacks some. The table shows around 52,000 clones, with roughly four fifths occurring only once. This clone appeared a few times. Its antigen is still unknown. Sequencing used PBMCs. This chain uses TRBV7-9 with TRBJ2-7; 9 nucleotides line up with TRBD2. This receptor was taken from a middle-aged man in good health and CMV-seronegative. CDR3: CASSQAGGVPYEQYF. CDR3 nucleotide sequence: TGTGCCAGCAGCCAAGCGGGGGGCGTCCCCTACGAGCAGTACTTC. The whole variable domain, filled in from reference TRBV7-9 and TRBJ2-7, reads DTGVSQNPRHKITKRGQNVTFRCDPISEHNRLYWYRQTLGQGPEFLTYFQNEAQLEKSRLLSDRFSAERPKGSFSTLEIQRTEQGDSAMYLCASSQAGGVPYEQYFGPGTRLTVT.